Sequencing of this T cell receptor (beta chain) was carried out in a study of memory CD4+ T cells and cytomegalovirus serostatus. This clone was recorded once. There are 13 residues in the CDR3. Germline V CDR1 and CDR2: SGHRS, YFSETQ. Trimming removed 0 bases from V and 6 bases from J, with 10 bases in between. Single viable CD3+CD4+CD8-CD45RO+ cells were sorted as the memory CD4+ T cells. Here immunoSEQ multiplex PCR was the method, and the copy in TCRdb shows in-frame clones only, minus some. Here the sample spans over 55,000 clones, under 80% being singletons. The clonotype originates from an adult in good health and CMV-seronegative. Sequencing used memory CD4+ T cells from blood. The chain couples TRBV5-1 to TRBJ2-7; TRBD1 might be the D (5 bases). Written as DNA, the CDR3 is TGCGCCAGCAGCTTGGTTCCAGGGTCCGAGCAGTACTTC. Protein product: CASSLVPGSEQYF.